A single sample is the source of the 26 T cell receptor beta chains below, sequenced in a study of response to subunit inactivated influenza vaccine. TCRdb reprocessed the RT-PCR reads with MiXCR, giving one entry per CDR3 protein. The profile shows hundreds of thousands of distinct CDR3 sequences, more than 10% of them singletons. The source was non-naive T cells sorted from PBMCs, collected approximately 15 days before vaccination. Every receptor here comes from a man between 50 and 59 years old who received an inactivated influenza vaccine.

DNA of the CDR3: TGCAGTGCTAGAGGGTCTAGCGGGGGGTGGTCCTACGAGCAGTACTTC. This translates into CSARGSSGGWSYEQYF. This chain uses TRBV20-1 with TRBJ2-7; 11 bases match TRBD2. V lost 1 base, J lost 1 base, and 6 bases stayed unmatched. The CDR3 runs 16 residues. CDR1 DFQATT and CDR2 SNEGSKA come from the germline V gene (reference sequence).

The rearrangement uses TRBV6-2 or TRBV6-3 and TRBJ2-5; no clear D gene. The V gene lost 3 bases and the J gene lost 3 bases, with 8 bases spanning the gap. Germline V gene data show CDR1 as MNHEY and CDR2 as SVGEGT. CDR3 length equals 13 residues. Here the CDR3 DNA reads TGTGCCAGCAGTTATATACTAAAAGAGACCCAGTACTTC. Translating gives CASSYILKETQYF.

The CDR3 region is CASSLNGGASSYNEQFF. In DNA form, the CDR3 reads TGTGCCAGCAGCTTAAACGGGGGGGCGAGCTCCTACAATGAGCAGTTCTTC. The chain employs TRBV11-2 and TRBJ2-1; TRBD2 matches at 8 bases. CDR3 length: 17 residues. V lost 2 bases and J lost 0; bases outside the gene matches: 6. Germline lookup yields CDR1 SGHAT and CDR2 FQNNGV.

This clonotype was counted only a few times. The chain uses TRBV5-1 and TRBJ2-1; D possibly corresponds to TRBD1 (5 bases). Trimming cost V 1 base and J 8 bases, with 16 bases left between them. Germline V gene sequence: CDR1 SGHRS, CDR2 YFSETQ. The CDR3 is 15 residues long. The CDR3 protein is CASSLPTGSRDEQFF. The DNA for the CDR3 is TGCGCCAGCAGCTTGCCCACAGGATCCCGAGATGAGCAGTTCTTC.

CDR3 bases: TGTGCCACTAAACCGGGACTAGCGGTCAGCGGGGGGAGCACAGATACGCAGTATTTT. This translates into CATKPGLAVSGGSTDTQYF. The J gene is TRBJ2-3, the V gene TRBV15; 11 bases align to TRBD2. The V segment lost 9 bases and the J segment 0 bases; nucleotides outside the gene matches: 17. The CDR3 extends over 19 amino acids. Germline V lookup: CDR1 LNHNV, CDR2 YYDKDF (reference sequence).

This clonotype was observed at least ten times. This chain uses TRBV6-1 with TRBJ1-5; possible D gene TRBD1, 6 bases. CDR3 length: 15 amino acids. V lost 2 bases and J lost 6, with 14 bases in between. Germline lookup yields CDR1 MNHNS and CDR2 SASEGT. The CDR3 DNA sequence: TGTGCCAGCAGTGAATTGTCGAGGGGGTTTCAGCCCCAGCATTTT. Its translation is CASSELSRGFQPQHF.

The count of this clonotype is one. Written as DNA, the CDR3 is TGCGCCAGCAGCTTGAGTAACCCCGGGACAGATACGCAGTATTTT. It is translated as CASSLSNPGTDTQYF. This chain connects TRBV5-1 to TRBJ2-3; D uncertain. The CDR3 has 15 residues. Germline assignment: CDR1 SGHRS and CDR2 YFSETQ. Trimming left V 1 base short and J 3 bases short, with 12 bases between.

This clonotype appeared a few times. The chain employs TRBV25-1 and TRBJ2-3; 14 bases fit TRBD2. The junction had 14 bases not matched to a gene; V was cut back by 1 base and J by 8 bases. CDR3 length: 19 residues. The germline gives CDR1 MGHDK, CDR2 SYGVNS. CDR3 residues: CASSESVTSGRAFPPTQYF. The CDR3 DNA sequence: TGTGCCAGCAGTGAATCTGTGACTAGCGGGAGGGCCTTTCCCCCTACGCAGTATTTT.

This clonotype was detected many times. DNA for the CDR3: TGCAGTGCAACCCCGCCGCGGGGGTCCAATGAGCAGTTCTTC. This codes for CSATPPRGSNEQFF. J is TRBJ2-1 and V is TRBV20-1, with 7 nucleotides matching TRBD2. This CDR3 contains 14 residues. V lost 6 bases to trimming and J lost 6 bases; unmatched junction nucleotides: 11. Germline V gene sequence: CDR1 DFQATT, CDR2 SNEGSKA (reference sequence).

Many counts were recorded for this clonotype. The rearrangement links TRBV4-3 to TRBJ2-2, with 8 bases aligning to TRBD2. Germline assignment: CDR1 LGHNA and CDR2 YSLEER. CDR3 length: 16 residues. Germline trimming cut 1 base from V and 4 bases from J; bases unmatched to any gene: 5. In DNA, the CDR3 is TGCGCCAGCAGCCAAGGAAGCGGGAGTAGCACCGGGGAGCTGTTTTTT. This translates into CASSQGSGSSTGELFF.

This chain uses TRBV6-1 with TRBJ1-2; TRBD1 might be the D (5 bases). The germline V gene encodes CDR1 MNHNS and CDR2 SASEGT. This CDR3 is 13 amino acids long. V shed 6 bases and J shed 8 bases, with 16 bases lying between them. CDR3 nucleotide sequence: TGTGCCAGCAGGAGGGACGGTCTCTTCGGCTACACCTTC. Protein sequence: CASRRDGLFGYTF.

The chain joins TRBV7-2 to TRBJ1-2; 9 bases match TRBD1. The CDR3 extends over 13 amino acids. V trimming: 3 bases; J trimming: 7 bases; junction bases outside the gene matches: 3. Per germline, CDR1 SGHTA and CDR2 FQGNSA. The DNA for the CDR3 is TGTGCCAGCAGCTTCCGACAGGGGGTTGGCTACACCTTC. This encodes CASSFRQGVGYTF.

The V and J genes are TRBV7-2 and TRBJ2-6, with 8 bases identical to TRBD1. This CDR3 region has 16 residues. Germline CDR1 and CDR2: SGHTA and FQGNSA. Losses at the gene ends were 6 bases for V and 4 bases for J; bases not matched to a gene: 8. DNA for the CDR3: TGTGCCAGCAGTGGGCAGGGGGCTTCCGGGGCCAACGTCCTGACTTTC. The encoded protein is CASSGQGASGANVLTF.

The gene calls are TRBV5-4 and TRBJ2-5, with 8 bases lining up with TRBD1. In germline, CDR1 is SGHNT, CDR2 YYREEE (reference sequence). V was pared by 7 bases and J by 2 bases, with 7 bases of the junction left unmatched. This CDR3 region has 14 residues. The CDR3, as DNA: TGTGCCAGCGGTGTACAGGGGGGACAAGAGACCCAGTACTTC. It codes for CASGVQGGQETQYF.

The V and J genes are TRBV5-8 and TRBJ1-5; D not resolved. The CDR3 is made up of 17 amino acids. CDR1 SGHTS and CDR2 YDEGEE come from the germline V gene. Trimming took 1 base from V and 1 from J, leaving 15 bases between them. CDR3 in amino acids: CASSLYLGASSNQPQHF. The CDR3, as DNA: TGTGCCAGCAGCTTGTATTTGGGAGCATCGAGCAATCAGCCCCAGCATTTT.

This clonotype was picked up a small number of times. This chain uses TRBV28 with TRBJ2-7; a possible D gene is TRBD1 (6 bases). The CDR3 covers 15 residues. Germline V gene data show CDR1 as MDHEN and CDR2 as SYDVKM. The V end was cut by 5 bases, the J end by 0 bases, with 14 bases between. Written as DNA, the CDR3 is TGTGCCAGCAGTGCACCGGGACATATCTCCTACGAGCAGTACTTC. Amino acid sequence: CASSAPGHISYEQYF. Using reference TRBV28 and TRBJ2-7 for the parts outside the CDR3, the full variable domain is DVKVTQSSRYLVKRTGEKVFLECVQDMDHENMFWYRQDPGLGLRLIYFSYDVKMKEKGDIPEGYSVSREKKERFSLILESASTNQTSMYLCASSAPGHISYEQYFGPGTRLTVT.

This clonotype showed up just a few times. This chain joins TRBV20-1 and TRBJ1-1, with D possibly being TRBD1 (6 bases). The CDR3 totals 13 residues. The V end lost 3 bases, the J end lost 7 bases, and 15 bases lay between the germline ends. The germline V gene encodes CDR1 DFQATT and CDR2 SNEGSKA (reference sequence). The CDR3 spells CSASKLDRSEAFF. In DNA, the CDR3 is TGCAGTGCTAGTAAACTCGACAGGAGTGAAGCTTTCTTT.

In this sample, this clonotype turned up a few times. V usage is TRBV2 and J usage is TRBJ2-3, with a tentative D call TRBD2 (5 bases). Germline CDR1 reads SNHLY; CDR2 reads FYNNEI. The CDR3 runs 15 residues. The ends were cut back, 4 bases at V and 3 bases at J, with 14 bases in the middle. The CDR3 nucleotides read TGTGCCAGCAGTGTCTTAGGGAGTAAAACAGATACGCAGTATTTT. Its protein product is CASSVLGSKTDTQYF.

Points on this clonotype: A single base separates this from a much larger clone, so it may be a read error. The V call is TRBV11-1, the J call TRBJ2-7, with D unresolved. The CDR3 covers 16 residues. Germline lookup yields CDR1 SGHAT and CDR2 FQDESV (reference sequence). V lost 11 bases to trimming and J lost 3 bases, with 26 bases between them. CDR3 nucleotide sequence: TGTGCCTGCTGTTACATGTGGGCCAATGGAATCTACGAGCAGTACTTC. Its protein product is CACCYMWANGIYEQYF.

This clonotype turned up a few times. This chain connects TRBV10-3 to TRBJ2-5; D is unclear. V dropped 1 base and J dropped 1 base, with 7 bases sitting between them. Germline assignment: CDR1 ENHRY and CDR2 SYGVKD. The CDR3 totals 14 residues. CDR3 sequence reads: CAISEWAAQETQYF. CDR3 coding DNA: TGTGCCATCAGTGAGTGGGCAGCCCAAGAGACCCAGTACTTC.

The V call is TRBV7-8, the J call TRBJ2-3; TRBD2 matches at 8 bases. V lost 4 bases to trimming and J lost 4 bases; unmatched junction nucleotides: 13. Germline-derived CDR1 and CDR2 are SGHVS and FQNEAQ. The CDR3 extends over 17 amino acids. The CDR3 DNA sequence: TGTGCCAGCAGCTGGACGGGGTCTAGCGGGTTCTCAGATACGCAGTATTTT. Amino acids: CASSWTGSSGFSDTQYF. The entire variable domain, with the rest obtained from reference TRBV7-8 and TRBJ2-3, is as follows: GAGVSQSPRYKVAKRGQDVALRCDPISGHVSLFWYQQALGQGPEFLTYFQNEAQLDKSGLPSDRFFAERPEGSVSTLKIQRTQQEDSAVYLCASSWTGSSGFSDTQYFGPGTRLTVL.

The chain recombines TRBV5-1 with TRBJ1-1; no reliable D call. The germline V gene encodes CDR1 SGHRS and CDR2 YFSETQ. Trimming removed 0 bases at V and 7 bases at J, with 13 bases between. The CDR3 has 14 residues. The CDR3: CASSLVYLGSEAFF. For the CDR3, the DNA is TGCGCCAGCAGCTTGGTTTATCTCGGGAGTGAAGCTTTCTTT.

This clonotype occurred a few times. This chain joins TRBV3-1 and TRBJ2-7; TRBD1 agrees at 7 bases. Germline-derived CDR1 and CDR2 are LGHDT and YNNKEL (reference sequence). V shed 4 bases, J shed 5 bases, and the junction held 11 bases outside the gene matches. The CDR3 extends over 15 amino acids. The chain's CDR3 is CASSPENRGTHEQYF. CDR3 DNA sequence: TGTGCCAGCAGCCCAGAGAACAGGGGAACCCACGAGCAGTACTTC.

This clonotype was detected a few times. The J gene is TRBJ1-1, the V gene TRBV16; D unresolved. V gave up 5 bases and J gave up 1 base, with 11 bases separating them. CDR1 is KGHSY, CDR2 FQNENV, per germline. The CDR3 contains 14 residues. CDR3 DNA sequence: TGTGCCAGCAGCGCACAGCGGACGAACACTGAAGCTTTCTTT. Translated, it gives CASSAQRTNTEAFF.

This sequence joins TRBV15 and TRBJ2-1, with TRBD1 matching over 7 bases. This CDR3 contains 16 residues. Germline CDR1 is LNHNV and CDR2 is YYDKDF (reference sequence). V was pared by 8 bases and J by 3 bases, with 13 bases of the junction left unmatched. This CDR3 reads CATARPVDRDYNEQFF. The CDR3 bases are TGTGCCACCGCCCGCCCCGTAGACAGGGACTACAATGAGCAGTTCTTC. The full variable domain, its missing parts supplied by reference TRBV15 and TRBJ2-1, is DAMVIQNPRYQVTQFGKPVTLSCSQTLNHNVMYWYQQKSSQAPKLLFHYYDKDFNNEADTPDNFQSRRPNTSFCFLDIRSPGLGDTAMYLCATARPVDRDYNEQFFGPGTRLTVL.

Ten or more counts support this clonotype. This chain uses TRBV28 with TRBJ2-2, with D perhaps TRBD2 (7 bases). Trimming took off 2 bases at V and 6 bases at J, with 13 bases between the two ends. This CDR3 contains 15 residues. Germline-derived CDR1 and CDR2 are MDHEN and SYDVKM. DNA of the CDR3: TGTGCCAGCAGTTTAACGGGGGGCGCGGCCGGGGAGCTGTTTTTT. Protein sequence: CASSLTGGAAGELFF. The entire variable domain, with the rest obtained from reference TRBV28 and TRBJ2-2, is as follows: DVKVTQSSRYLVKRTGEKVFLECVQDMDHENMFWYRQDPGLGLRLIYFSYDVKMKEKGDIPEGYSVSREKKERFSLILESASTNQTSMYLCASSLTGGAAGELFFGEGSRLTVL.